Listed below are T cell receptor beta chains from one sample, sequenced in a study of control samples from healthy donors and cancer patients. Method: immunoSEQ multiplex PCR; TCRdb's copy keeps in-frame clones and lacks some. Of around 100,000 clones listed, around nine tenths are singletons. What was sequenced was blood. Receptors originate from a young woman in good health. Each CDR3 is given with its conserved first and last residue. A D gene is named only where the DNA matches it firmly. Only part of the rows carry a size: once, few, many, or a class if the clone is expanded.

-	-	TRBJ1-1	TRBV10-1	CASSELGWGEAFF	TGCGCCAGCAGTGAGTTAGGATGGGGAGAAGCTTTCTTT
-	TRBD1	TRBJ1-4	TRBV5-6	CASSSPGQGEKLFF	TGTGCCAGCAGCTCTCCGGGACAGGGTGAAAAACTGTTTTTT
-	-	TRBJ1-1	TRBV11-3	CASSLIGNTEAFF	TGTGCCAGCAGCTTAATCGGGAACACTGAAGCTTTCTTT
-	-	TRBJ1-2	TRBV9	CASSVDGDYGYTF	TGTGCCAGCAGCGTAGACGGCGACTATGGCTACACCTTC
-	-	TRBJ1-1	TRBV5-1	CASTKGENTEAFF	TGCGCCAGCACCAAAGGGGAGAACACTGAAGCTTTCTTT
-	-	TRBJ1-2	TRBV7-3	CASSLGLGTVDGYTF	TGTGCCAGCAGCTTGGGGTTGGGGACGGTAGATGGCTACACCTTC
-	-	TRBJ2-7	TRBV6-5	CASSPMSQGPSEQYF	TGTGCCAGCAGTCCCATGAGCCAGGGCCCCTCCGAGCAGTACTTC
-	-	TRBJ2-3	TRBV6-2/TRBV6-3	CASSLPAGVTDTQYF	TGTGCCAGCAGCCTCCCTGCAGGGGTCACAGATACGCAGTATTTT
-	-	TRBJ1-5	TRBV11-2	CASSLDLASPQHF	TGTGCCAGCAGCTTAGATCTCGCCTCGCCCCAGCATTTT
-	TRBD2	TRBJ2-7	TRBV9	CASSVEGLATYEQYF	TGTGCCAGCAGCGTAGAGGGACTAGCGACCTACGAGCAGTACTTC
-	TRBD1	TRBJ1-1	TRBV5-1	CASSLGVRGPMISNTEAFF	TGCGCCAGCAGCTTGGGGGTCAGGGGGCCCATGATCTCGAACACTGAAGCTTTCTTT
-	TRBD1	TRBJ1-2	TRBV2	CASKRTGDYGYTF	TGTGCCTCCAAGAGGACAGGAGACTATGGCTACACCTTC
once	-	TRBJ1-1	TRBV2	CASRTGMNTEAFF	TGTGCCAGCAGAACAGGGATGAACACTGAAGCTTTCTTT
-	-	TRBJ2-1	TRBV7-2	CASSLTGSSYNEQFF	TGTGCCAGCAGCTTAACTGGGAGCTCCTACAATGAGCAGTTCTTC
-	-	TRBJ1-1	TRBV5-1	CASSLATMNTEAFF	TGCGCCAGCAGCTTGGCAACCATGAACACTGAAGCTTTCTTT
-	TRBD2	TRBJ2-5	TRBV2	CASSEAVAGGQEETQYF	TGTGCCAGCAGTGAAGCAGTTGCGGGGGGGCAGGAGGAGACCCAGTACTTC